What follows are 2 T cell receptor beta chains derived from one specimen sequenced in a study of T cell changes during pregnancy in multiple sclerosis. The assay was immunoSEQ multiplex PCR, and TCRdb's table has in-frame clones only and misses some. The sample has under 50,000 clones, 85% to 95% seen once. This specimen was CD8+ T cells from peripheral blood mononuclear cells, taken in the third trimester of pregnancy. Receptor source: a female donor with multiple sclerosis, enrolled in a pregnancy study.

The V and J genes are TRBV19 and TRBJ1-6, with D possibly being TRBD1 (5 bases). Germline V lookup: CDR1 LNHDA, CDR2 SQIVND (reference sequence). Trimming pared 3 bases from V and 8 bases from J, leaving 14 bases between. The CDR3 has 15 amino acids. The CDR3 nucleotides are TGTGCCAGTAGTATGTGGGACGCGGGATATTCACCCCTCCACTTT. Amino acid sequence: CASSMWDAGYSPLHF.

This clone appeared once. The V and J genes are TRBV2 and TRBJ1-2; a possible D gene is TRBD1 (6 bases). Germline V CDR1 and CDR2: SNHLY, FYNNEI. V gave up 5 bases and J gave up 4 bases, with 11 bases separating them. CDR3 length: 13 amino acids. This CDR3 is CASSPPTGYGYTF. The CDR3 nucleotides are TGTGCCAGCAGTCCCCCGACAGGCTATGGCTACACCTTC.